This T cell receptor (beta chain) was observed in a study of control samples from healthy donors and cancer patients. The CDR3 runs 16 residues. The V gene's germline CDR1 is MDHEN and CDR2 SYDVKM. Unmatched junction bases numbered 13, after V lost 6 bases and J lost 4 bases. A few counts support this clone. Repertoires were generated with immunoSEQ multiplex PCR, while TCRdb's copy carries only in-frame clones and drops some. The table records around 120,000 clones, 90% to 95% of them present only once. This clonotype originated in a man between 45 and 60 years old with head and neck cancer. This sequence joins TRBV28 and TRBJ1-2; 8 bases are shared with TRBD1. The specimen sequenced was PBMCs. The CDR3 coding sequence is TGTGCCAGCAGGGTAAGGACAGGGAGAAGGAGCTATGGCTACACCTTC. It translates to CASRVRTGRRSYGYTF.